This is a list of T cell receptor beta chains from one sample in a study of T cell responses to AZD1222 COVID-19 vaccine. The data were produced by immunoSEQ multiplex PCR, yet TCRdb's version contains in-frame clones alone and is incomplete. The sample has about 150,000 clones, nearly 90% seen once. The sequencing used peripheral blood, collected 28 days after the second dose of the MenACWY control vaccine. The receptors come from an adult who received the MenACWY meningococcal vaccine as a control. Both conserved end residues are part of each CDR3. Each record gives: J gene, D gene, clone size, V gene, CDR3 DNA, CDR3 protein. The D gene is left open where the match is weak. The listing skips clone size in some rows; elsewhere it reads once, few, many or a size class.

TRBJ2-5 TRBD1 NA TRBV5-6 TGTGCCAGCAGCCTCCGGACAGGGGGGGCCGAGACCCAGTACTTC CASSLRTGGAETQYF
TRBJ2-7 TRBD2 NA TRBV11-1 TGTGCCAGCAGTCCCTGGGGGGGGTCGCCCTACGAGCAGTACTTC CASSPWGGSPYEQYF
TRBJ2-7 NA NA TRBV4-1 TGCGCCAGCAGCCAAGCCCCGGAAGGAGTGCCTCGCGAGCAGTACTTC CASSQAPEGVPREQYF
TRBJ2-7 NA NA TRBV4-1 TGCGCCAGCAGCCAAGGGCAGGGGTCCCCCCCCTACGAGCAGTACTTC CASSQGQGSPPYEQYF
TRBJ1-2 NA NA TRBV5-1 TGCGCCAGCAGTTCGGGACCGGGGGAAGGGTATGGCTACACCTTC CASSSGPGEGYGYTF
TRBJ1-6 NA few TRBV5-6 TGTGCCAGCAGCCAAGGGAATTCACCCCTCCACTTT CASSQGNSPLHF
TRBJ2-3 NA once TRBV24-1 TGTGCCACCAGTGATAGGCAGTGGGCGCAGTATTTT CATSDRQWAQYF
TRBJ2-3 NA few TRBV6-5 TGTGCCAGCAGTTACTCGTATACAGGGACCTCAGATACGCAGTATTTT CASSYSYTGTSDTQYF
TRBJ2-5 NA NA TRBV2 TGTGCCAGCGGAGGGACCGAGAGGTACTTC CASGGTERYF
TRBJ2-3 NA NA TRBV12-3/TRBV12-4 TGTGCCAGCAGTTTTCAGGTCCCAGATACGCAGTATTTT CASSFQVPDTQYF
TRBJ2-2 NA NA TRBV6-2/TRBV6-3 TGTGCCAGCAGCTTCACACGCACCGGGGAGCTGTTTTTT CASSFTRTGELFF
TRBJ1-5 NA once TRBV18 TGTGCCACCCATGAGGGTAGCAATCAGCCCCAGCATTTT CATHEGSNQPQHF
TRBJ1-2 NA NA TRBV4-3 TGCGCCAGCAGCCCAATAACAGGGTTTGGCTACACCTTC CASSPITGFGYTF
TRBJ1-2 TRBD1 few TRBV2 TGTGCCAGCAGTGAACCACAGGGGATGAGCTATGGCTACACCTTC CASSEPQGMSYGYTF
TRBJ2-1 NA few TRBV6-6 TGTGCCAGCAGTTACTCGAATGAGCAGTTCTTC CASSYSNEQFF
TRBJ2-1 NA NA TRBV19 TGTGCCAGTAGTGGGACCCTCCGCTCCTACAATGAGCAGTTCTTC CASSGTLRSYNEQFF
TRBJ2-5 NA NA TRBV7-9 TGTGCCAGCAGCTTAAGTGGCTGGGGTCCCAGGGAGACCCAGTACTTC CASSLSGWGPRETQYF
TRBJ2-3 TRBD2 NA TRBV11-3 TGTGCCAGCAGCTCCCTAGCGGGAAGCGCAGATACGCAGTATTTT CASSSLAGSADTQYF
TRBJ2-5 TRBD2 NA TRBV7-2 TGTGCCAGCAGCTTTAGCGGGTCGGGAGAGACCCAGTACTTC CASSFSGSGETQYF
TRBJ1-1 NA NA TRBV5-1 TGCGCCAGCAGCCTGGGACGCGGGACTGAAGCTTTCTTT CASSLGRGTEAFF
TRBJ2-4 NA NA TRBV6-1 TGTGCCAGCAGTGGAACCAGGTTCTTCGAGTACTTC CASSGTRFFEYF
TRBJ2-1 TRBD2 NA TRBV5-1 TGCGCCAGCAGCTTGGTTAGCGGGGGCAATGAGCAGTTCTTC CASSLVSGGNEQFF
TRBJ2-1 TRBD2 NA TRBV28 TGTGCCAGCAGTCCAGCGGGAGACATAAGCTCCTACAATGAGCAGTTCTTC CASSPAGDISSYNEQFF
TRBJ2-4 NA once TRBV5-1 TGCGCCAGCAGCTTGGTTGCAGAACCAGCCAAAAACATTCAGTACTTC CASSLVAEPAKNIQYF
TRBJ1-6 NA NA TRBV30 TGTGCCTGGATCGGACAGTCGTATAATTCACCCCTCCACTTT CAWIGQSYNSPLHF
TRBJ1-1 NA NA TRBV5-4 TGTGCCAGCAGCTGGGATAACACTGAAGCTTTCTTT CASSWDNTEAFF
TRBJ1-6 NA once TRBV4-2 TGTGCCAGCAGCCAACCCGGGGCAGGGGATTCACCCCTCCACTTT CASSQPGAGDSPLHF
TRBJ1-1 NA NA TRBV27 TGTGCCAGCCGAAAACAAGTGAACACTGAAGCTTTCTTT CASRKQVNTEAFF
TRBJ1-6 NA NA TRBV19 TGTGCCAGTAGTATAGCCGGTAGGGTTTCACCCCTCCACTTT CASSIAGRVSPLHF
TRBJ1-1 NA NA TRBV7-2 TGTGCCAGCAGCTTAGCCTCACAGGGACCCACTGAAGCTTTCTTT CASSLASQGPTEAFF
TRBJ2-6 NA NA TRBV7-3 TGTGCCACCGCTACTTCTGGGGCCAACGTCCTGACTTTC CATATSGANVLTF
TRBJ1-3 NA NA TRBV5-1 TGCGCCAGCAGCCCGACAGGCTTAGTCTCTGGAAACACCATATATTTT CASSPTGLVSGNTIYF